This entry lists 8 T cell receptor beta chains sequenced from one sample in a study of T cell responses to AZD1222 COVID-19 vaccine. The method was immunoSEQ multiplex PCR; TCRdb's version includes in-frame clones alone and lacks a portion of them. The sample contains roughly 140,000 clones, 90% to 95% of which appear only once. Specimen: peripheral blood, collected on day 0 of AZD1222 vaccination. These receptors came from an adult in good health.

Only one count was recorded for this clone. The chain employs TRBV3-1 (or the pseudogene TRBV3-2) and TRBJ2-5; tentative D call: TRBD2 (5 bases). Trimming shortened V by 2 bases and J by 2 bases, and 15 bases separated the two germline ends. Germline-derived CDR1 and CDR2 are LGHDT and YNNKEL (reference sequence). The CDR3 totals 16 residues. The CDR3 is CASSQKGGSQQETQYF. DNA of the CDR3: TGTGCCAGCAGCCAAAAGGGTGGGAGTCAACAAGAGACCCAGTACTTC.

The CDR3 sequence is CASSATGDRYAEQFF. CDR3 DNA sequence: TGTGCCAGCAGCGCCACTGGGGACCGCTATGCTGAGCAGTTCTTC. The gene calls are TRBV9 and TRBJ2-1, with D perhaps given as TRBD1 or TRBD2 (5 bases each). Germline CDR1 reads SGDLS; CDR2 reads YYNGEE. The CDR3 extends over 15 amino acids. V lost 3 bases, J lost 9 bases, and 19 bases lay in between.

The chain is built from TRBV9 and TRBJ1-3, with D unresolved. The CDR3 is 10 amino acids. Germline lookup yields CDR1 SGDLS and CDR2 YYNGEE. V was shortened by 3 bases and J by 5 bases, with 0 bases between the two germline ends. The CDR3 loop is CASSGNTIYF. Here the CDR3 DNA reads TGTGCCAGCAGCGGAAACACCATATATTTT.

The CDR3 DNA reads TGTGCCAGCAGCCAAGCGGATAGAGAGCAGTTCTTC. This sequence encodes CASSQADREQFF. V usage is TRBV4-2 and J usage is TRBJ2-1, with D hard to call. V lost 1 base and J lost 10, with 8 bases in between. CDR3 length: 12 residues. Germline CDR1 LGHNA, CDR2 YNFKEQ.

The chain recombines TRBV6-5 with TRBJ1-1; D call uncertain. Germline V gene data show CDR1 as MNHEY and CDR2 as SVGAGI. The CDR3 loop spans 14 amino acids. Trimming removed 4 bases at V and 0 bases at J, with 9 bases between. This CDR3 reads CASSLRTVNTEAFF. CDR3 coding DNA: TGTGCCAGCAGTTTGCGGACGGTGAACACTGAAGCTTTCTTT.

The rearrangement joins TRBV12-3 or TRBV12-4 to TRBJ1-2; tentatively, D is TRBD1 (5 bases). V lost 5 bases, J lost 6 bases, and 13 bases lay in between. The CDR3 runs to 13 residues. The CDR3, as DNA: TGTGCCAGCAGTAGGTGGGGCGAGGATGGCTACACCTTC. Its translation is CASSRWGEDGYTF.

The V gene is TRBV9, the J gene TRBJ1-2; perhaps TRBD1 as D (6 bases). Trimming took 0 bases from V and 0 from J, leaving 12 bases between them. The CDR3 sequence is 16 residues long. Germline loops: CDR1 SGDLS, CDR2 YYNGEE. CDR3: CASSVASGAPNYGYTF. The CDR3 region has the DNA TGTGCCAGCAGCGTAGCTTCAGGGGCGCCTAACTATGGCTACACCTTC.

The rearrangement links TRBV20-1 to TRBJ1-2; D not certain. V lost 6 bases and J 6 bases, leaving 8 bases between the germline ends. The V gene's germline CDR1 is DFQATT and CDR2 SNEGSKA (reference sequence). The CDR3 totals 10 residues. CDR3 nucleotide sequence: TGCAGTGCGTACAGAGATGGCTACACCTTC. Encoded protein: CSAYRDGYTF.